Sequencing of this T cell receptor (beta chain) was carried out in a study of T cells in Graves' hyperthyroidism and ophthalmopathy. Study-level results: The model's output predicted ophthalmopathy at a median of about 6.5 months prior to onset.

The CDR3 has 13 residues. Losses at the gene ends were 10 bases for V and 3 bases for J; bases not matched to a gene: 5. Per germline, CDR1 ENHRY and CDR2 SYGVKD. Authors of the study amplified TCR beta CDR3 regions from RNA transcripts. A set of HTBI primers served as the primers for a first-round RT-PCR of the TCR CDR3. TCRdb used MiXCR to reprocess the multiplex PCR reads, holding one entry per CDR3 protein. This table holds hundreds of thousands of distinct CDR3 sequences, 15% to 20% found once. A remark on this clonotype: Its antigen remains unidentified.

Researchers defined stable Graves' hyperthyroidism as no ophthalmopathy progression within 18 months. This TCR was recovered from a woman in her twenties or thirties with Graves' hyperthyroidism. Sequencing was performed on blood. V usage is TRBV10-3 and J usage is TRBJ2-5; 10 bases are a match to TRBD1. CDR3 in DNA: TGTGCCACTGCGGACAGGGGGGAAGAGACCCAGTACTTC. It translates to CATADRGEETQYF.